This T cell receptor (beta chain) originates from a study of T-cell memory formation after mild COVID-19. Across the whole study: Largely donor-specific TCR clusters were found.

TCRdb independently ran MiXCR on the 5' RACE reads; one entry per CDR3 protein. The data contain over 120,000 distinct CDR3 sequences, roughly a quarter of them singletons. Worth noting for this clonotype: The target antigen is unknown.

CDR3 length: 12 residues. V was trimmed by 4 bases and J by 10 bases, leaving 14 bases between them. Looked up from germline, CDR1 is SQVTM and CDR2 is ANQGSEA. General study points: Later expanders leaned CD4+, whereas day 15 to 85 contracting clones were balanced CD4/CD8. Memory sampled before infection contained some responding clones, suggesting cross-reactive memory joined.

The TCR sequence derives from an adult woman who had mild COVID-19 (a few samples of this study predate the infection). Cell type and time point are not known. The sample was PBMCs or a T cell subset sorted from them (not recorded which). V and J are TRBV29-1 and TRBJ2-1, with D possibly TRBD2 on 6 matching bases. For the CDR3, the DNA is TGCAGCGTTGCGGAGGGAAGTTTGGAGCAGTTCTTC. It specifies CSVAEGSLEQFF.